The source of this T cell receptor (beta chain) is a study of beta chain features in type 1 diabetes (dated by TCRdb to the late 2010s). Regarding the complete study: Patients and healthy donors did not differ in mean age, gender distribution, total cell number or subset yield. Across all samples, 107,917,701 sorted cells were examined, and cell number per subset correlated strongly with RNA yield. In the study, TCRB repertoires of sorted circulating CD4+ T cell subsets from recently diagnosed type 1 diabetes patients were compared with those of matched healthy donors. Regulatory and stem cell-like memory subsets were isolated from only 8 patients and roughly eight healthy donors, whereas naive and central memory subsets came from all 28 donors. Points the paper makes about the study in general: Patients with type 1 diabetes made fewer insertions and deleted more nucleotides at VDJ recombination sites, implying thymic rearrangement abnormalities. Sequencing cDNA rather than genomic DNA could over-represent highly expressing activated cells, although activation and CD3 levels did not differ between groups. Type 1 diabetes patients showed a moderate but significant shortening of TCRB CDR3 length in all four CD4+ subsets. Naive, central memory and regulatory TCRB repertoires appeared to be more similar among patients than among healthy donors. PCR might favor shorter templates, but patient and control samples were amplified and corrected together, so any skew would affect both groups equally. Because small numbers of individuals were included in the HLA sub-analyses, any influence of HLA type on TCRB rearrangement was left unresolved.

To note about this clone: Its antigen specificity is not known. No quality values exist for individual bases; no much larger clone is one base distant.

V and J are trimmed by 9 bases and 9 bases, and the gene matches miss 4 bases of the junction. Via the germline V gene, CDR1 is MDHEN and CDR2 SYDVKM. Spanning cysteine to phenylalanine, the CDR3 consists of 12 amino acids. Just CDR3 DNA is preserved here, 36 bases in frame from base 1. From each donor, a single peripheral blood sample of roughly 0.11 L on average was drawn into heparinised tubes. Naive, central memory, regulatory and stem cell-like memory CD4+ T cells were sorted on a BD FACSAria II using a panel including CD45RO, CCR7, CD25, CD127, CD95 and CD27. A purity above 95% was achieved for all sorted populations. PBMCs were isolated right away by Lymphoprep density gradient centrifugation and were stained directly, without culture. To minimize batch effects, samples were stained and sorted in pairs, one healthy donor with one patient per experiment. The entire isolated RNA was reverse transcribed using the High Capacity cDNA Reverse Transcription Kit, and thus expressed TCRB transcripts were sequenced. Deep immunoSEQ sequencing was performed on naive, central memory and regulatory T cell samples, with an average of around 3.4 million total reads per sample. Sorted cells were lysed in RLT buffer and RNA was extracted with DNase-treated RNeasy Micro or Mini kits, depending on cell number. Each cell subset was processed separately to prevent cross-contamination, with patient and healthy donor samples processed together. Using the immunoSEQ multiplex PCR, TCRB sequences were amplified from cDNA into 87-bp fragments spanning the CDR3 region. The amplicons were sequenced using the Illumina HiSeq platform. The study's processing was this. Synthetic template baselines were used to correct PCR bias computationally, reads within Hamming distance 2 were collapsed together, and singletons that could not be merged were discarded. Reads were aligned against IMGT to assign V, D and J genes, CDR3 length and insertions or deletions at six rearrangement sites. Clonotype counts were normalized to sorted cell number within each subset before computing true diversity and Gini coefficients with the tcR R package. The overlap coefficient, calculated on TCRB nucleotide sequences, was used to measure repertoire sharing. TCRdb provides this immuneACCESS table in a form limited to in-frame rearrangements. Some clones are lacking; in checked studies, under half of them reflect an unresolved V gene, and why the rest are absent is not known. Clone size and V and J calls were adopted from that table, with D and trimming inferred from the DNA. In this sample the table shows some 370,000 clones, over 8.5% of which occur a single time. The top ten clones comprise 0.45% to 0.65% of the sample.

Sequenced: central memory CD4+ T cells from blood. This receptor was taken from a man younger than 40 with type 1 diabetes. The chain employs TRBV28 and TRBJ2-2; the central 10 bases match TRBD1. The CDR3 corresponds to CASRQGARELFF. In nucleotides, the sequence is TGTGCCAGTAGACAGGGGGCCAGGGAGCTGTTTTTT.